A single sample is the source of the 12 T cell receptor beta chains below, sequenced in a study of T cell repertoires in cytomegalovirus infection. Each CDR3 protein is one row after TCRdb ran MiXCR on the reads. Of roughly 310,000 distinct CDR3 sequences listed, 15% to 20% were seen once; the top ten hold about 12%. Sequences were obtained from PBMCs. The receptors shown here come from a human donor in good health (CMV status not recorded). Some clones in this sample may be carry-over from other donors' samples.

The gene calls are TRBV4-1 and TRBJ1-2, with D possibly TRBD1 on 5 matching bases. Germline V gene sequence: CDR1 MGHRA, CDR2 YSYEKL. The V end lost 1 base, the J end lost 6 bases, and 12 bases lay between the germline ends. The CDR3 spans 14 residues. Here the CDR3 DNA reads TGCGCCAGCAGCCAAGTCGCCAGGGAAAATGGCTACACCTTC. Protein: CASSQVARENGYTF.

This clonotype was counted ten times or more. CDR3 in DNA: TGTGCCAGCAGCTTAGGGGCAGCGTCGAACACCGGGGAGCTGTTTTTT. As protein: CASSLGAASNTGELFF. The chain employs TRBV7-6 and TRBJ2-2; D is uncertain. The ends were cut back, 1 base at V and 0 bases at J, with 9 bases in the middle. The V gene's germline CDR1 is SGHVS and CDR2 FNYEAQ. The CDR3 sequence is 16 residues long.

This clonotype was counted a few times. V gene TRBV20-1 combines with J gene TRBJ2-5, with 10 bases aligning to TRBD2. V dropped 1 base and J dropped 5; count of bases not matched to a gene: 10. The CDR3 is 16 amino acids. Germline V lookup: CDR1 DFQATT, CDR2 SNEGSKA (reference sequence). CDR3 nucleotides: TGCAGTGCTAGAGGGTTACTAGCGGGGAGGACGGAGACCCAGTACTTC. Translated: CSARGLLAGRTETQYF.

CDR3 nucleotide sequence: TGTGCCAGCAGTTTTGTGGCAGGGGGCACTGAAGCTTTCTTT. This translates into CASSFVAGGTEAFF. J is TRBJ1-1 and V is TRBV28, with 7 bases lining up with TRBD1. V shed 3 bases, J shed 4 bases, and the junction held 5 bases outside the gene matches. CDR3 size: 14 residues. CDR1 is MDHEN and CDR2 is SYDVKM in the germline V gene.

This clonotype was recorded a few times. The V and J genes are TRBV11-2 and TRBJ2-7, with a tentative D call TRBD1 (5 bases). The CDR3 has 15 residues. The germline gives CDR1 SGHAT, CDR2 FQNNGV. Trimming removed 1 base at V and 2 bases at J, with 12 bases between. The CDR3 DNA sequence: TGTGCCAGCAGCTTAGGGGGCGGAGAAACCTACGAGCAGTACTTC. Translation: CASSLGGGETYEQYF.

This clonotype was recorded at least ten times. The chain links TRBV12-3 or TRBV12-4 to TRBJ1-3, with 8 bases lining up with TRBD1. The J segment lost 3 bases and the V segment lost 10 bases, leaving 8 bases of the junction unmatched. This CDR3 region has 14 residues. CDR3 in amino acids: CATHDRGGGNTIYF. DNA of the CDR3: TGTGCCACCCACGACAGGGGAGGTGGAAACACCATATATTTT.

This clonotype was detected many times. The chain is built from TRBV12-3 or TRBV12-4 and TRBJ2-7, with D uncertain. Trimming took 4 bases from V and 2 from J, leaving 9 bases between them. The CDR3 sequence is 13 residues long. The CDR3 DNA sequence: TGTGCCAGCAGTTCCCATGGGGCCTACGAGCAGTACTTC. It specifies CASSSHGAYEQYF.

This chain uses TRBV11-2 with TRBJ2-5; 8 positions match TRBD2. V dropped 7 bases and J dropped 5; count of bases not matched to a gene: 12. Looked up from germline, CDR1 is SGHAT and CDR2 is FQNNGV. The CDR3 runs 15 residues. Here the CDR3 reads CASNLRGGPLETQYF. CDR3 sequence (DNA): TGTGCCAGCAATTTACGGGGGGGTCCATTGGAGACCCAGTACTTC.

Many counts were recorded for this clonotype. This chain's CDR3 is CASSLSSGLYANTGELFF. The CDR3 DNA is TGTGCCAGCAGCTTATCTTCCGGCCTCTACGCGAACACCGGGGAGCTGTTTTTT. The genes are TRBV7-8 and TRBJ2-2; D unclear. The germline V gene encodes CDR1 SGHVS and CDR2 FQNEAQ. V was pared by 2 bases and J by 0 bases, with 16 bases between. This CDR3 spans 18 amino acids.

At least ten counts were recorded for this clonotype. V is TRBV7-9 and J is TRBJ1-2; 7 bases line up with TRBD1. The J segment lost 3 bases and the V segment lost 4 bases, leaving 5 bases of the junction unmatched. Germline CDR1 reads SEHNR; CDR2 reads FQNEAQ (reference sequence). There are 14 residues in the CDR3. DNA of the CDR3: TGTGCCAGCAGCTCCTCCGGGACAGACTATGGCTACACCTTC. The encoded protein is CASSSSGTDYGYTF. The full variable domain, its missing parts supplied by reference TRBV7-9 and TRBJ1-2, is DTGVSQNPRHKITKRGQNVTFRCDPISEHNRLYWYRQTLGQGPEFLTYFQNEAQLEKSRLLSDRFSAERPKGSFSTLEIQRTEQGDSAMYLCASSSSGTDYGYTFGSGTRLTVV.

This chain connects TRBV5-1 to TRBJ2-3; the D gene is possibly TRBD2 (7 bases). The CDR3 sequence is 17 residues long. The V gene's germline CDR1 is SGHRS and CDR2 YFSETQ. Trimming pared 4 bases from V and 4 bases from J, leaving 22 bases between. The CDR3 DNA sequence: TGCGCCAGCAGCCTCGGGCGGGGCGGGGGCCGGGCAGATACGCAGTATTTT. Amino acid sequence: CASSLGRGGGRADTQYF.

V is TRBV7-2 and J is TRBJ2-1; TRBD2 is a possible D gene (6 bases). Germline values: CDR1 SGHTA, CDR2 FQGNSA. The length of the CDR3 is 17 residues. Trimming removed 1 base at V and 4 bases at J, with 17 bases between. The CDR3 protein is CASSLEAGRDGYNEQFF. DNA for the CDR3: TGTGCCAGCAGCTTAGAGGCAGGGCGGGATGGATACAATGAGCAGTTCTTC.